This passage covers 21 T cell receptor beta chains from one sample sequenced in a study of blood T cell repertoires in COVID-19. The method was immunoSEQ multiplex PCR; TCRdb's version includes in-frame clones alone and lacks a portion of them. The data contain about 14,000 clones, roughly 73% of them seen just once; the ten biggest clones take up roughly a tenth. The sample consisted of peripheral blood. These receptors were collected from a man in his 70s with acute or convalescent COVID-19.

The CDR3 DNA reads TGTGCCAGCAGACCAAAACAGGGGTTGAACACTGAAGCTTTCTTT. Encoded protein: CASRPKQGLNTEAFF. The chain has TRBV5-5 and TRBJ1-1; TRBD1 matches at 7 bases. CDR3 size: 15 residues. Trimming at V came to 5 bases and at J to 0 bases, leaving 7 bases not matched to a gene. Per the germline V gene, CDR1 is SGHKS and CDR2 is YYEKEE (reference sequence). The full variable domain, completed using reference TRBV5-5 and TRBJ1-1, is DAGVTQSPTHLIKTRGQQVTLRCSPISGHKSVSWYQQVLGQGPQFIFQYYEKEERGRGNFPDRFSARQFPNYSSELNVNALLLGDSALYLCASRPKQGLNTEAFFGQGTRLTVV.

The chain uses TRBV9 and TRBJ1-2; 9 nucleotides line up with TRBD1. Per the germline V gene, CDR1 is SGDLS and CDR2 is YYNGEE. The CDR3 spans 19 residues. V lost 4 bases, J lost 0 bases, and 16 bases stayed unmatched. The CDR3 sequence is CASSSRRGQGIDPNYGYTF. In nucleotides, the CDR3 is TGTGCCAGCAGCTCTCGAAGAGGACAGGGGATCGACCCTAACTATGGCTACACCTTC.

This clone came up a few times. V usage is TRBV27 and J usage is TRBJ2-6; unclear D gene. Trimming took 7 bases from V and 0 from J, leaving 4 bases between them. The CDR3 is 13 residues long. Germline CDR1 is MNHEY and CDR2 is SMNVEV (reference sequence). For the CDR3, the DNA is TGTGCCAGCACCAACTCTGGGGCCAACGTCCTGACTTTC. Its translation is CASTNSGANVLTF. The full variable domain, with the rest looked up from reference TRBV27 and TRBJ2-6, is EAQVTQNPRYLITVTGKKLTVTCSQNMNHEYMSWYRQDPGLGLRQIYYSMNVEVTDKGDVPEGYKVSRKEKRNFPLILESPSPNQTSLYFCASTNSGANVLTFGAGSRLTVL.

J is TRBJ2-6 and V is TRBV19, with D possibly TRBD1 on 6 matching bases. The germline V gene encodes CDR1 LNHDA and CDR2 SQIVND (reference sequence). Between the trimmed V and J ends, which lost 3 bases and 0 bases, there was a span of 12 bases. The CDR3 covers 17 residues. The CDR3 reads CASSIGRGRSGANVLTF. CDR3 DNA sequence: TGTGCCAGTAGTATCGGCAGGGGCCGCTCTGGGGCCAACGTCCTGACTTTC.

V and J are TRBV7-3 and TRBJ2-3; tentative D call: TRBD1 (6 bases). The CDR3 has 14 amino acids. The ends were cut back, 3 bases at V and 2 bases at J, with 9 bases in the middle. The V gene's germline CDR1 is SGHTA and CDR2 FQGTGA. The CDR3 nucleotides are TGTGCCAGCAGCTTCGGGGACACCACAGATACGCAGTATTTT. Its protein product is CASSFGDTTDTQYF.

The V and J genes are TRBV12-5 and TRBJ1-5; TRBD1 aligns across 8 bases. This CDR3 is built from 16 residues. V lost 1 base and J lost 4; bases outside the gene matches: 6. Germline-derived CDR1 and CDR2 are LGHNT and FRNRAP. The CDR3 sequence: CASGLGQTGGNQPQHF. As DNA, the CDR3 is TGTGCTAGTGGTTTGGGGCAAACAGGGGGTAATCAGCCCCAGCATTTT.

The gene calls are TRBV5-1 and TRBJ1-6; 8 nucleotides align to TRBD1. The CDR3 has 15 amino acids. J was trimmed by 7 bases and V by 4 bases; bases with no gene match: 7. In germline, CDR1 is SGHRS, CDR2 YFSETQ. The CDR3 region is CASSVTQGANSPLHF. CDR3 nucleotides: TGCGCCAGCAGCGTCACTCAGGGGGCCAATTCACCCCTCCACTTT.

This clone was detected a few times. V usage is TRBV18 and J usage is TRBJ1-1; 8 positions match TRBD1. V gave up 2 bases and J gave up 0 bases; unmatched junction bases: 11. Looked up from germline, CDR1 is KGHSH and CDR2 is LQKENI. The CDR3 spans 18 residues. CDR3 in amino acids: CASSPRSRDRPMNTEAFF. In DNA, the CDR3 is TGTGCCAGCTCACCAAGGTCCCGGGACAGGCCCATGAACACTGAAGCTTTCTTT.

The V call is TRBV5-8, the J call TRBJ2-3; 7 positions agree with TRBD1. CDR3 size: 15 residues. Germline CDR1 reads SGHTS; CDR2 reads YDEGEE. V shed 4 bases, J shed 0 bases, and the junction held 5 bases outside the gene matches. The CDR3 DNA is TGTGCCAGCAGCAGCTGGACAGGAAGCACAGATACGCAGTATTTT. Its translation: CASSSWTGSTDTQYF.

This chain uses TRBV14 with TRBJ1-2, with 10 bases aligning to TRBD1. Germline CDR1 is SGHDN and CDR2 is FVKESK. V trimming: 2 bases; J trimming: 5 bases; junction bases outside the gene matches: 5. This CDR3 comprises 15 residues. The DNA for the CDR3 is TGTGCCAGCAGCCAACGACAGGGGGCACGGTATGGCTACACCTTC. Its translation: CASSQRQGARYGYTF. The variable domain in full, completed from reference TRBV14 and TRBJ1-2, reads EAGVTQFPSHSVIEKGQTVTLRCDPISGHDNLYWYRRVMGKEIKFLLHFVKESKQDESGMPNNRFLAERTGGTYSTLKVQPAELEDSGVYFCASSQRQGARYGYTFGSGTRLTVV.

CDR3 sequence (DNA): TGTGCCAGCAGTAAAGACAGGGATATATGGAACACTGAAGCTTTCTTT. Amino acid sequence: CASSKDRDIWNTEAFF. J is TRBJ1-1 and V is TRBV27, with TRBD1 matching over 7 bases. CDR1 MNHEY and CDR2 SMNVEV come from the germline V gene (reference sequence). This CDR3 is built from 16 residues. J was trimmed by 1 base and V by 5 bases; bases with no gene match: 10.

The chain is built from TRBV21-1 and TRBJ2-5; the D call in the table, TRBD2, was not verified against the DNA. TRBV21-1 is recorded as a pseudogene. The CDR3 consists of 17 residues. Here the CDR3 reads CASSKLLGRTSGKTQYF. For the CDR3, the DNA is TGTGCCAGCAGCAAACTCTTGGGTAGGACTAGCGGGAAGACCCAGTACTTC.

The rearrangement uses TRBV5-1 and TRBJ2-7, with 10 bases that match TRBD1. The trim removed 4 bases at V and 3 bases at J, leaving 4 bases unmatched. The germline V gene has CDR1 SGHRS and CDR2 YFSETQ. The CDR3 is 14 residues long. CDR3 coding DNA: TGCGCCAGCAGCACGACAGGGGGCGACTACGAGCAGTACTTC. It translates to CASSTTGGDYEQYF.

The CDR3 loop reads CASTAGANVLTF. The CDR3, as DNA: TGTGCCAGCACAGCGGGGGCCAACGTCCTGACTTTC. This chain joins TRBV9 and TRBJ2-6; no clear D gene. Germline lookup yields CDR1 SGDLS and CDR2 YYNGEE. This CDR3 is built from 12 residues. The ends were cut back, 6 bases at V and 4 bases at J, with 5 bases in the middle.

In DNA form, the CDR3 reads TGTGCCAGCAGTCCGCGACAGGGGATTACCGGGGAGCTGTTTTTT. Its protein product is CASSPRQGITGELFF. The gene calls are TRBV28 and TRBJ2-2; 8 bases are a match to TRBD1. The CDR3 consists of 15 residues. V lost 5 bases, J lost 5 bases, and 7 bases stayed unmatched. The germline V gene encodes CDR1 MDHEN and CDR2 SYDVKM. The entire variable domain, with the rest obtained from reference TRBV28 and TRBJ2-2, is as follows: DVKVTQSSRYLVKRTGEKVFLECVQDMDHENMFWYRQDPGLGLRLIYFSYDVKMKEKGDIPEGYSVSREKKERFSLILESASTNQTSMYLCASSPRQGITGELFFGEGSRLTVL.

The rearrangement uses TRBV5-4 and TRBJ2-6; TRBD2 is a possible D gene (6 bases). The CDR3 runs 18 residues. Trimming removed 4 bases at V and 0 bases at J, with 17 bases between. Per germline, CDR1 SGHNT and CDR2 YYREEE (reference sequence). The DNA of the CDR3 is TGTGCCAGCAGCCCGCCTCTCGGGGGATTCTCTGGGGCCAACGTCCTGACTTTC. This encodes CASSPPLGGFSGANVLTF.

The chain has TRBV5-1 and TRBJ1-1; D possibly corresponds to TRBD1 (6 bases). CDR3 size: 15 residues. V was cut by 5 bases and J by 1 base, with 15 bases left in between. Germline V gives CDR1 SGHRS, CDR2 YFSETQ. For the CDR3, the DNA is TGCGCCAGCAGTCCCCTTGGGACATCGAACACTGAAGCTTTCTTT. It translates to CASSPLGTSNTEAFF.

The gene calls are TRBV15 and TRBJ1-1; tentatively, D is TRBD1 (5 bases). Germline V lookup: CDR1 LNHNV, CDR2 YYDKDF (reference sequence). This CDR3 region has 16 residues. Trimming removed 1 base at V and 0 bases at J, with 12 bases between. The CDR3 loop reads CATSRGGRPLNTEAFF. CDR3 DNA sequence: TGTGCCACCAGCAGAGGGGGCAGACCTTTGAACACTGAAGCTTTCTTT.

This chain uses TRBV19 with TRBJ2-3; 12 bases agree with TRBD2. The V gene's germline CDR1 is LNHDA and CDR2 SQIVND (reference sequence). The V gene end was trimmed by 3 bases and the J gene end by 6 bases; junction bases not matched to a gene: 10. The CDR3 contains 17 residues. CDR3 region: CASSITLAGGPTDTQYF. CDR3 nucleotides: TGTGCCAGTAGTATTACCCTAGCGGGAGGGCCCACGGATACGCAGTATTTT.

Remarks on this clone: The junction shows a germline mismatch at one end, possibly a read error. The chain employs TRBV7-2 and TRBJ1-2; TRBD1 is a possible D gene (6 bases). The germline V gene has CDR1 SGHTA and CDR2 FQGNSA. This CDR3 has 12 amino acids. The chain's CDR3 is CASSRSGTQAAF. The CDR3 nucleotides are TGTGCCAGCAGCCGATCCGGGACACAGGCGGCCTTC.

This clone was seen only once. V usage is TRBV6-1 and J usage is TRBJ2-1; D is perhaps TRBD2 (6 bases). In germline, CDR1 is MNHNS, CDR2 SASEGT. V was cut by 2 bases and J by 5 bases, with 10 bases left in between. The CDR3 is 14 amino acids. In DNA form, the CDR3 reads TGTGCCAGCAGTGAAAGTCTAGCGAACAATGAGCAGTTCTTC. It yields the protein CASSESLANNEQFF.